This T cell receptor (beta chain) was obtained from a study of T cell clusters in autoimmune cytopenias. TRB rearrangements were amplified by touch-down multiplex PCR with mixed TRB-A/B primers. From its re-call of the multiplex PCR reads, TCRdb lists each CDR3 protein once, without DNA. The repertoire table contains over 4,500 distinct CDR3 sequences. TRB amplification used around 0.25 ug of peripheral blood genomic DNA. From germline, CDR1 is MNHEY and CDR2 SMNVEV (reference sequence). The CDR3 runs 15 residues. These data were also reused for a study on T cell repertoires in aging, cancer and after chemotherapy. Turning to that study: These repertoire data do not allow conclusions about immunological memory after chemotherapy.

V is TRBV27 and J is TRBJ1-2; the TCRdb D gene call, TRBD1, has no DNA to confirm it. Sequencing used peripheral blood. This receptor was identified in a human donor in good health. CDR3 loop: CASSPQGALNYGYTF.